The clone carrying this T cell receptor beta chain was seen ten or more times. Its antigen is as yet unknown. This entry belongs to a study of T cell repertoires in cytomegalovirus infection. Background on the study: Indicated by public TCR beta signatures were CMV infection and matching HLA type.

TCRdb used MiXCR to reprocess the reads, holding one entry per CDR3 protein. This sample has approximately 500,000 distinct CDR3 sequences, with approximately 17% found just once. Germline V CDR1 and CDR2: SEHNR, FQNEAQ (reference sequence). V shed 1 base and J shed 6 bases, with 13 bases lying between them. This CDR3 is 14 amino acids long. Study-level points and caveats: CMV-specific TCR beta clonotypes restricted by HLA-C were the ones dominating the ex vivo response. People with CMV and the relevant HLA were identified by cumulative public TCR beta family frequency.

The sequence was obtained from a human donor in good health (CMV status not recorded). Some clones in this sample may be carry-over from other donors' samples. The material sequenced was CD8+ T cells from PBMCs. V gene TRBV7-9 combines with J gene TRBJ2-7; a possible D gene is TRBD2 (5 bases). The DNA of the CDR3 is TGTGCCAGCAGCTTAGGATCGGGGAGCCGCGAGCAGTACTTC. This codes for CASSLGSGSREQYF.